Presented here are 25 T cell receptor beta chains from one specimen sequenced in a study of blood T cells in healthy people across ages. Then a second PCR, running about 6 to 12 cycles, was carried out with a sample-barcoded 5' primer and a J-beta primer mix. TCRdb reanalysed the 5' RACE reads using MiXCR and keeps one entry per CDR3 protein. Of 1.6 million or so distinct CDR3 sequences listed, about 31% are singletons. Sequences were obtained from blood. Receptors were obtained from a woman aged 25-40 years in good health.

With respect to this clonotype: This may be a read error: a much more frequent sequence differs by one nucleotide. The chain uses TRBV29-1 and TRBJ2-1; D remains unclear. This CDR3 region has 11 residues. CDR1 and CDR2 (germline): SQVTM, ANQGSEA. CDR3 residues: CSRMGNNKQFF. The CDR3 nucleotides are TGCAGTCGGATGGGGAACAATAAGCAGTTCTTC.

CDR3 region: CASSPGRFTSTDTQYF. The DNA for the CDR3 is TGTGCCAGCTCACCGGGACGGTTCACTAGCACAGATACGCAGTATTTT. The chain combines TRBV18 with TRBJ2-3, with D perhaps matching TRBD1 or TRBD2 (5 bases each). The V end was cut by 3 bases, the J end by 0 bases, with 13 bases between. CDR3 length: 16 residues. Germline loops: CDR1 KGHSH, CDR2 LQKENI. Complete variable domain (other parts from reference TRBV18 and TRBJ2-3): NAGVMQNPRHLVRRRGQEARLRCSPMKGHSHVYWYRQLPEEGLKFMVYLQKENIIDESGMPKERFSAEFPKEGPSILRIQQVVRGDSAAYFCASSPGRFTSTDTQYFGPGTRLTVL.

J is TRBJ2-2 and V is TRBV6-1; 13 nucleotides match TRBD2. Trimming removed 6 bases from V and 6 bases from J; junction bases left unmatched: 10. The CDR3 covers 17 residues. CDR1 is MNHNS and CDR2 is SASEGT in the germline V gene. The CDR3: CASSRTSGSHPSGELFF. CDR3 sequence (DNA): TGTGCCAGCAGCAGGACTAGCGGGAGCCACCCTTCCGGGGAGCTGTTTTTT.

In its sample, this clonotype was seen many times. This chain connects TRBV10-3 to TRBJ2-7, with 9 bases lining up with TRBD2. CDR3 size: 14 residues. Germline values: CDR1 ENHRY, CDR2 SYGVKD. V was clipped by 7 bases and J by 2 bases; unmatched bases: 6. The chain's CDR3 is CAIMEASGTYEQYF. The CDR3 DNA reads as TGTGCCATCATGGAGGCTAGCGGGACCTACGAGCAGTACTTC.

The genes are TRBV20-1 and TRBJ2-1; 7 bases align to TRBD2. Losses at the gene ends were 5 bases for V and 8 bases for J; bases not matched to a gene: 15. The CDR3 is made up of 15 amino acids. Germline V gives CDR1 DFQATT, CDR2 SNEGSKA (reference sequence). The CDR3 DNA is TGCAGTGCTCGAACGACTAGCCCCCCTTCCTATGAGCAGTTCTTC. Translation: CSARTTSPPSYEQFF.

This clonotype was seen more than once but under ten times. J is TRBJ1-1 and V is TRBV29-1; D unresolved. The V end lost 6 bases, the J end lost 5 bases, and 10 bases lay between the germline ends. The CDR3 covers 11 residues. Germline V gene data show CDR1 as SQVTM and CDR2 as ANQGSEA. CDR3 region: CSVITWTEAFF. For the CDR3, the DNA is TGCAGCGTGATCACATGGACTGAAGCTTTCTTT.

This clonotype was seen only a few times. The chain is built from TRBV7-8 and TRBJ2-3; D is tentatively TRBD1 or TRBD2 (6 bases each). V lost 1 base and J 1 base, leaving 15 bases between the germline ends. In germline, CDR1 is SGHVS, CDR2 FQNEAQ. CDR3 size: 17 residues. The CDR3 here is CASSLEGVERGTDTQYF. In nucleotides, the CDR3 is TGTGCCAGCAGCTTAGAGGGGGTTGAGCGGGGCACAGATACGCAGTATTTT.

The rearrangement links TRBV20-1 to TRBJ2-5; 7 bases match TRBD2. This CDR3 spans 17 amino acids. With V trimmed by 3 bases and J by 3 bases, 16 bases remained unmatched. Germline V gene sequence: CDR1 DFQATT, CDR2 SNEGSKA (reference sequence). The CDR3 protein is CSASRYRTRGREETQYF. The CDR3 DNA is TGCAGTGCTAGCCGTTATCGGACCCGGGGGAGGGAAGAGACCCAGTACTTC.

This clonotype was seen many times. The gene calls are TRBV7-2 and TRBJ2-5; 8 bases are shared with TRBD2. Trimming cost V 3 bases and J 5 bases; bases outside gene matches: 8. This CDR3 has 15 amino acids. Per germline, CDR1 SGHTA and CDR2 FQGNSA. CDR3 DNA sequence: TGTGCCAGCAGCTTTAGCGGGACCCTCCGGGAGACCCAGTACTTC. Translated, it gives CASSFSGTLRETQYF.

CDR3 amino acids: CASSFPGTGGVSSTDTQYF. In DNA, the CDR3 is TGTGCCAGCAGCTTTCCAGGGACAGGGGGAGTTTCAAGCACAGATACGCAGTATTTT. The chain is built from TRBV11-2 and TRBJ2-3, with 11 bases lining up with TRBD1. Germline V lookup: CDR1 SGHAT, CDR2 FQNNGV. The CDR3 has 19 residues. Trimming at V came to 3 bases and at J to 0 bases, leaving 11 bases not matched to a gene.

The rearrangement joins TRBV20-1 to TRBJ2-5; no definite D call. The V gene's germline CDR1 is DFQATT and CDR2 SNEGSKA (reference sequence). V gave up 4 bases and J gave up 0 bases, with 18 bases separating them. The CDR3 covers 16 residues. The CDR3 region has the DNA TGCAGTGCTATCATGCAACGAGCCAAGTACCAAGAGACCCAGTACTTC. Protein sequence: CSAIMQRAKYQETQYF.

There are a few counts of this clonotype. The chain has TRBV7-3 and TRBJ2-3; D is perhaps TRBD2 (5 bases). Germline assignment: CDR1 SGHTA and CDR2 FQGTGA. Trimming shortened V by 5 bases and J by 4 bases, and 16 bases separated the two germline ends. This CDR3 is 15 amino acids long. The CDR3 DNA reads as TGTGCCAGCAGCCCGGGGAAGGTGAGGGCAGATACGCAGTATTTT. This codes for CASSPGKVRADTQYF.

This clonotype was seen more than once but under ten times. The chain joins TRBV7-8 to TRBJ2-5, with 11 bases fitting TRBD2. The CDR3 covers 15 residues. Trimming removed 5 bases from V and 4 bases from J; junction bases left unmatched: 6. From germline, CDR1 is SGHVS and CDR2 FQNEAQ. CDR3 sequence reads: CASSKLAGAGETQYF. Here the CDR3 DNA reads TGTGCCAGCAGCAAACTAGCGGGGGCGGGAGAGACCCAGTACTTC. The full variable domain, in which reference TRBV7-8 and TRBJ2-5 provide the parts outside the CDR3, is GAGVSQSPRYKVAKRGQDVALRCDPISGHVSLFWYQQALGQGPEFLTYFQNEAQLDKSGLPSDRFFAERPEGSVSTLKIQRTQQEDSAVYLCASSKLAGAGETQYFGPGTRLLVL.

This clonotype was counted at least ten times. This chain links TRBV29-1 with TRBJ2-3; D is perhaps TRBD2 (6 bases). The V and J ends lost 5 bases and 0 bases respectively, with 18 bases between them. The CDR3 is made up of 16 amino acids. Germline V CDR1 and CDR2: SQVTM, ANQGSEA. The CDR3 is CSVPRGIAASTDTQYF. Written as DNA, the CDR3 is TGCAGCGTTCCCCGGGGCATAGCGGCCAGCACAGATACGCAGTATTTT.

This chain joins TRBV5-5 and TRBJ2-1; the match to TRBD2 covers 8 bases. Germline V lookup: CDR1 SGHKS, CDR2 YYEKEE (reference sequence). Trimming removed 4 bases from V and 6 bases from J; junction bases left unmatched: 9. The CDR3 is made up of 15 amino acids. CDR3 nucleotide sequence: TGTGCCAGCAGCCAAACCCTGGCGGGAGGCAATGAGCAGTTCTTC. Protein sequence: CASSQTLAGGNEQFF.

The chain joins TRBV3-1 to TRBJ2-7; either TRBD1 or TRBD2 may fit D (5 bases each). CDR1 is LGHDT, CDR2 YNNKEL, per germline (reference sequence). The CDR3 runs to 14 residues. The V gene lost 1 base and the J gene lost 5 bases, with 12 bases spanning the gap. The CDR3 DNA reads TGTGCCAGCAGCCAAGCCTTTTTGGGGGACGAGCAGTACTTC. Protein: CASSQAFLGDEQYF.

The J gene is TRBJ2-1, the V gene TRBV28; weak D call: TRBD1 (6 bases). The end of the DNA is better explained by TRBJ2-7, so the J call may be wrong. This CDR3 region has 11 residues. The germline CDR1 and CDR2 sequences are MDHEN and SYDVKM. The CDR3 sequence is CATDRTYEQYF. DNA of the CDR3: TGTGCCACCGACAGGACCTACGAGCAGTACTTC.

The CDR3 is CASSPPSSGEQYF. The CDR3 coding sequence is TGTGCCAGCTCACCACCGTCGTCAGGTGAGCAGTACTTC. V and J are TRBV18 and TRBJ2-5; D is unresolved. This CDR3 has 13 amino acids. V was shortened by 0 bases and J by 11 bases, with 13 bases between the two germline ends. Germline V CDR1 and CDR2: KGHSH, LQKENI.

This sequence joins TRBV5-1 and TRBJ2-1; D may be TRBD1 (5 bases). Germline assignment: CDR1 SGHRS and CDR2 YFSETQ. This CDR3 has 16 residues. The V end lost 2 bases, the J end lost 6 bases, and 18 bases lay between the germline ends. This CDR3 is CASSLEMSTAFNEQFF. As DNA, the CDR3 is TGCGCCAGCAGCTTAGAGATGTCGACAGCTTTCAATGAGCAGTTCTTC.

This clonotype occurred a few times. The chain joins TRBV3-1 to TRBJ2-3; 15 bases fit TRBD2. CDR1 and CDR2 from the germline V gene are LGHDT and YNNKEL (reference sequence). V shed 4 bases and J 4 bases; nucleotides not matched to a gene: 6. This CDR3 region has 17 residues. The CDR3 nucleotides are TGTGCCAGCAGCCGGACTAGCGGGGGGGCAGTGCCAGATACGCAGTATTTT. Protein sequence: CASSRTSGGAVPDTQYF.

This chain uses TRBV10-3 with TRBJ1-2, with a possible D match to TRBD1 (5 bases). This CDR3 spans 14 amino acids. V was shortened by 0 bases and J by 4 bases, with 9 bases between the two germline ends. Germline V gene lookup returns CDR1 ENHRY and CDR2 SYGVKD. Here the CDR3 reads CAISESRQSYGYTF. CDR3 coding DNA: TGTGCCATCAGTGAGTCGCGACAGTCCTATGGCTACACCTTC.

The table lists this clonotype with a few counts. The rearrangement links TRBV6-5 to TRBJ2-2; 8 positions match TRBD2. CDR1 is MNHEY, CDR2 SVGAGI, per germline. There are 12 residues in the CDR3. Trimming removed 6 bases from V and 8 bases from J; junction bases left unmatched: 2. The CDR3 reads CASRSGSGELFF. The CDR3 DNA is TGTGCCAGCAGGAGCGGGAGTGGGGAGCTGTTTTTT.

The chain joins TRBV9 to TRBJ2-1, with D perhaps TRBD2 (5 bases). Judging by the DNA end, TRBJ2-7 fits better; the J call may be wrong. Germline-derived CDR1 and CDR2 are SGDLS and YYNGEE. CDR3 length: 15 residues. The CDR3 region is CASSLTRTSYNEQYF. Written as DNA, the CDR3 is TGTGCCAGCAGCCTCACTAGAACCTCCTACAATGAGCAGTACTTC.

This clonotype has a handful of counts. The chain uses TRBV20-1 and TRBJ2-1, with TRBD2 identical over 8 bases. The CDR3 contains 13 residues. Germline V gene sequence: CDR1 DFQATT, CDR2 SNEGSKA (reference sequence). V lost 6 bases and J lost 6; bases outside the gene matches: 7. For the CDR3, the DNA is TGCAGTGCCCGTAGCGGGGTCTCCAATGAGCAGTTCTTC. Protein product: CSARSGVSNEQFF.

There are many counts of this clonotype. The chain combines TRBV20-1 with TRBJ2-1; D might be TRBD2 (6 bases). This CDR3 is 14 amino acids long. The germline V gene encodes CDR1 DFQATT and CDR2 SNEGSKA (reference sequence). V lost 3 bases and J 2 bases, leaving 11 bases between the germline ends. In nucleotides, the CDR3 is TGCAGTGCTAGGGGGGGTTCCACCTACAATGAGCAGTTCTTC. This codes for CSARGGSTYNEQFF.